The 10 T cell receptor beta chains below come from one sample, sequenced in a study of cytomegalovirus exposure and HLA in healthy donors. With 60 Vbeta and 13 Jbeta primers, the PCR was carried out. Sequenced by immunoSEQ multiplex PCR; TCRdb stores in-frame clones only, minus some. The sample records about 85,000 clones, over 75% being singletons. Input material: PBMCs. These receptors were obtained from a boy between 10 and 17 years old in good health and CMV-seronegative.

The chain combines TRBV6-5 with TRBJ1-6; D unclear. CDR3 length equals 16 residues. V was shortened by 4 bases and J by 0 bases, with 10 bases between the two germline ends. Germline V gene lookup returns CDR1 MNHEY and CDR2 SVGAGI. CDR3 loop: CASSFIASSYNSPLHF. CDR3 nucleotides: TGTGCCAGCAGTTTTATCGCGAGCTCCTATAATTCACCCCTCCACTTT.

The chain carries TRBV29-1 and TRBJ2-7, with D perhaps TRBD1 (6 bases). Trimming shortened V by 5 bases and J by 2 bases, and 19 bases separated the two germline ends. CDR1 and CDR2 (germline): SQVTM, ANQGSEA. The CDR3 covers 15 residues. CDR3 amino acids: CSVLGATSPTYEQYF. As DNA, the CDR3 is TGCAGCGTTTTGGGGGCCACTAGTCCCACCTACGAGCAGTACTTC.

This clone was detected only a few times. The chain links TRBV6-5 to TRBJ2-7, with D possibly TRBD1 on 5 matching bases. V gave up 6 bases and J gave up 0 bases, with 12 bases separating them. The CDR3 spans 14 residues. Germline loops: CDR1 MNHEY, CDR2 SVGAGI. This chain's CDR3 is CASSYRQNSYEQYF. Written as DNA, the CDR3 is TGTGCCAGCAGCTATAGACAGAACTCCTACGAGCAGTACTTC.

The V gene is TRBV4-1, the J gene TRBJ2-1, with 8 bases aligning to TRBD1. CDR3 length: 16 residues. V trimming: 4 bases; J trimming: 4 bases; junction bases outside the gene matches: 9. The germline CDR1 and CDR2 sequences are MGHRA and YSYEKL. The CDR3 sequence: CASSPPGQGLYNEQFF. In DNA, the CDR3 is TGCGCCAGCAGCCCTCCTGGACAGGGACTTTACAATGAGCAGTTCTTC.

This clone was recorded a few times. This chain joins TRBV4-3 and TRBJ1-1; 7 positions match TRBD1. The CDR3 length is 15 residues. Germline V gene sequence: CDR1 LGHNA, CDR2 YSLEER. Trimming removed 1 base from V and 1 base from J; junction bases left unmatched: 3. CDR3 sequence (DNA): TGCGCCAGCAGCCAAGGTACAGGGGCGAACACTGAAGCTTTCTTT. This codes for CASSQGTGANTEAFF.

The V gene is TRBV14, the J gene TRBJ1-2, with 11 bases lining up with TRBD1. J was trimmed by 7 bases and V by 5 bases; bases with no gene match: 6. Per germline, CDR1 SGHDN and CDR2 FVKESK. The CDR3 extends over 14 amino acids. The CDR3 DNA reads TGTGCCAGCAGCTCCGGACAGGGGGCCGTTGGCTACACCTTC. Protein product: CASSSGQGAVGYTF. Complete variable domain (other parts from reference TRBV14 and TRBJ1-2): EAGVTQFPSHSVIEKGQTVTLRCDPISGHDNLYWYRRVMGKEIKFLLHFVKESKQDESGMPNNRFLAERTGGTYSTLKVQPAELEDSGVYFCASSSGQGAVGYTFGSGTRLTVV.

The CDR3 is CASSNEGTVEAFF. The CDR3 DNA follows: TGTGCCAGTAGCAACGAAGGGACAGTTGAAGCTTTCTTT. This chain connects TRBV19 to TRBJ1-1, with 7 bases matching TRBD1. The germline gives CDR1 LNHDA, CDR2 SQIVND (reference sequence). V trimming: 6 bases; J trimming: 7 bases; junction bases outside the gene matches: 8. The length of the CDR3 is 13 residues. Using reference TRBV19 and TRBJ1-1 for the parts outside the CDR3, the full variable domain is DGGITQSPKYLFRKEGQNVTLSCEQNLNHDAMYWYRQDPGQGLRLIYYSQIVNDFQKGDIAEGYSVSREKKESFPLTVTSAQKNPTAFYLCASSNEGTVEAFFGQGTRLTVV.

The gene calls are TRBV6-5 and TRBJ2-1; D not certain. The germline V gene has CDR1 MNHEY and CDR2 SVGAGI. The CDR3 has 12 amino acids. Trimming removed 4 bases at V and 7 bases at J, with 8 bases between. The CDR3, as DNA: TGTGCCAGCAGTTTAAGCAGGAATGAGCAGTTCTTC. Amino acids: CASSLSRNEQFF.

The CDR3 DNA is TGCGCCAGCAGCCAAGAAACAGGGTATGGCTACACCTTC. It codes for CASSQETGYGYTF. V is TRBV4-3 and J is TRBJ1-2; possibly TRBD1 for D (6 bases). CDR3 length: 13 amino acids. V was trimmed by 0 bases and J by 5 bases, leaving 7 bases between them. The germline V gene has CDR1 LGHNA and CDR2 YSLEER.

This clone was seen only a few times. The V call is TRBV7-3, the J call TRBJ1-1, with D maybe TRBD1 (5 bases). The CDR3 loop spans 14 amino acids. Deletions cut 5 bases from V and 1 base from J, with 11 bases between. Germline CDR1 SGHTA, CDR2 FQGTGA. The CDR3 reads CASSVGGENTEAFF. The CDR3 region has the DNA TGTGCCAGCAGCGTGGGGGGGGAGAACACTGAAGCTTTCTTT.